This T cell receptor beta chain was sequenced in a study of shared clonotypes between healthy human individuals. This CDR3 is built from 15 residues. The V gene end was trimmed by 3 bases and the J gene end by 1 base; junction bases not matched to a gene: 2. Germline V CDR1 and CDR2: GTSNPN, SVGIG (reference sequence). Profiling relied on immunoSEQ multiplex PCR, and the TCRdb table lists in-frame clones only, not all of them. The repertoire holds approximately 2.4 million clones, with more than 90% as singletons. The clonotype was recovered from a man aged 18 to 30 in good health. The chain has TRBV30 and TRBJ1-5; 11 bases fit TRBD1. Sequences were obtained from naive CD4+ T cells sorted from blood. The sample's subset: CD45RA+ positively selected. CDR3 nucleotide sequence: TGTGCCTGGAGGGGACAGGGGGTCAGCAATCAGCCCCAGCATTTT. Its translation is CAWRGQGVSNQPQHF.